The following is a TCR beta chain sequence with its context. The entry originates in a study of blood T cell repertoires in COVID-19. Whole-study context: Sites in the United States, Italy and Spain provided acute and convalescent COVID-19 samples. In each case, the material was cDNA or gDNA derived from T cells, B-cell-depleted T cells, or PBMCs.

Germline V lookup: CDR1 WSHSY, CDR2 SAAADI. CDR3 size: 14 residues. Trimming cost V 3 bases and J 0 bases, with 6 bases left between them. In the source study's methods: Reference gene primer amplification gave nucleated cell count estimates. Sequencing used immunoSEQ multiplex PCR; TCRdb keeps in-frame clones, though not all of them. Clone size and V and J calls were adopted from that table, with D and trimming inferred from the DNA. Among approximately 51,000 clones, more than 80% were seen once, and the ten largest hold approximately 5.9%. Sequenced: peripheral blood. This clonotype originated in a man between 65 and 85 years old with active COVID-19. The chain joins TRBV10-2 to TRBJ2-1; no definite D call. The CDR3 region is CASSEQSSYNEQFF. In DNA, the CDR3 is TGCGCCAGCAGTGAACAGAGCTCCTACAATGAGCAGTTCTTC.